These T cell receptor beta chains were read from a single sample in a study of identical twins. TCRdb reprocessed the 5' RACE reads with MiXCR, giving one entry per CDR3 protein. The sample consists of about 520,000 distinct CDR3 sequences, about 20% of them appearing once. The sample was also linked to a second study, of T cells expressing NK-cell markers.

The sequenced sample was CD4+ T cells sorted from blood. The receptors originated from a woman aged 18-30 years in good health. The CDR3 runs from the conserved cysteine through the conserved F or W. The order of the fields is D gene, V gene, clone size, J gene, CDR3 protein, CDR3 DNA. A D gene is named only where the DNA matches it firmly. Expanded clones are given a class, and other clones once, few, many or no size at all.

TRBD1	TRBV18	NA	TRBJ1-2	CASSQQGDGGYTF	TGTGCCAGCTCACAACAGGGGGATGGAGGCTACACCTTC
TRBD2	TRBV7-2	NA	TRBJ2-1	CASTLGPLAIGEQFF	TGTGCCAGCACCCTAGGTCCACTAGCGATAGGTGAGCAGTTCTTC
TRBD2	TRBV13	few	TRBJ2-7	CASSLGGGSGRRSEQYF	TGTGCCAGCAGCTTAGGAGGAGGGAGCGGGAGGCGCTCCGAGCAGTACTTC
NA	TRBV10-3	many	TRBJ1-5	CAIRSGLGNQPQHF	TGTGCCATCAGGTCCGGATTGGGGAATCAGCCCCAGCATTTT
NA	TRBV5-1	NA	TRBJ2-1	CASSLGLLSGSSYNEQFF	TGCGCCAGCAGCTTGGGGTTACTTTCAGGGAGCTCCTACAATGAGCAGTTCTTC
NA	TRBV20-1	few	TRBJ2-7	CSARGIGEQYF	TGCAGTGCTAGAGGCATAGGCGAGCAGTACTTC
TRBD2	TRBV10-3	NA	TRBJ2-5	CAAAPSGGKETQYF	TGTGCCGCAGCCCCTAGCGGAGGTAAAGAGACCCAGTACTTC
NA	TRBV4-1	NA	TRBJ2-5	CASSQDGRGSQETQYF	TGCGCCAGCAGCCAAGACGGTCGGGGGAGCCAAGAGACCCAGTACTTC
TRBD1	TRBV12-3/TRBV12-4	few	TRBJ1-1	CASRPTGSPEAFF	TGTGCCAGCAGACCGACAGGGTCCCCTGAAGCTTTCTTT
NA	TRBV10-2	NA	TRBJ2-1	CASSEWRDEQFF	TGCGCCAGCAGTGAATGGAGGGATGAGCAGTTCTTC
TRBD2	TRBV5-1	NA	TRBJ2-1	CASSPGLPDGEQFF	TGCGCCAGCAGCCCGGGACTACCGGACGGTGAGCAGTTCTTC
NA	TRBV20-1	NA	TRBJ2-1	CSARSPNSYNEQFF	TGCAGTGCTCGATCCCCTAATTCCTACAATGAGCAGTTCTTC
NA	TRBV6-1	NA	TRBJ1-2	CASIFAGRSAGYTF	TGTGCCAGCATATTTGCCGGGAGATCAGCGGGATACACCTTC
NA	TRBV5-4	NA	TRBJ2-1	CASGPGLLWGNYNEQFF	TGTGCCAGCGGCCCCGGGCTTCTCTGGGGAAACTACAATGAGCAGTTCTTC
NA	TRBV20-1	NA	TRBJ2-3	CSARGAASNTDTQYF	TGCAGTGCTAGAGGCGCGGCTAGCAACACAGATACGCAGTATTTT
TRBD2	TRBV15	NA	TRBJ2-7	CATSSRSSGRYEQYF	TGTGCCACCAGCAGCAGGTCTAGCGGCCGCTACGAGCAGTACTTC
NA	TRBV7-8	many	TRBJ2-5	CASSPWLGGQETQYF	TGTGCCAGCAGCCCCTGGCTGGGAGGCCAAGAGACCCAGTACTTC
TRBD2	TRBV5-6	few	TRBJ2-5	CASSLVLAGGETQYF	TGTGCCAGCAGCTTGGTACTAGCGGGGGGAGAGACCCAGTACTTC
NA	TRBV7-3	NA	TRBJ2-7	CASSLLRGGEQYF	TGTGCCAGCAGCTTATTACGGGGCGGCGAGCAGTACTTC
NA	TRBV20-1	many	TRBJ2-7	CSASSVVYEQYF	TGCAGTGCTAGCTCGGTCGTCTACGAGCAGTACTTC
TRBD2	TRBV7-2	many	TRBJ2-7	CASSLLGLAGGGEQYF	TGTGCCAGCAGCCTCCTAGGACTAGCGGGAGGGGGCGAGCAGTACTTC
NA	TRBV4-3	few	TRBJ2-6	CASSQGTGAGANVLTF	TGCGCCAGCAGCCAGGGCACGGGGGCTGGGGCCAACGTCCTGACTTTC
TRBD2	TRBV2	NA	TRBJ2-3	CASSVAGEGDTQYF	TGTGCCAGCAGTGTGGCGGGGGAGGGAGATACGCAGTATTTT
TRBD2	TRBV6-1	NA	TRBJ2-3	CASSPGRAGANTDTQYF	TGTGCCAGCAGCCCGGGAAGAGCGGGAGCGAACACAGATACGCAGTATTTT
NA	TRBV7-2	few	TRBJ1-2	CASSRAQSDYGYTF	TGTGCCAGCAGCCGGGCCCAGTCGGACTATGGCTACACCTTC
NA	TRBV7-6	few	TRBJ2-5	CASSPPLADQETQYF	TGTGCCAGCAGCCCACCTCTAGCAGACCAAGAGACCCAGTACTTC
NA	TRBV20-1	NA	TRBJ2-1	CSARGGPADNEQFF	TGCAGTGCTAGAGGGGGTCCTGCGGACAATGAGCAGTTCTTC
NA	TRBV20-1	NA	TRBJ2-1	CSARGTGGGAEDEQFF	TGCAGTGCTAGGGGGACTGGAGGGGGGGCCGAGGATGAGCAGTTCTTC